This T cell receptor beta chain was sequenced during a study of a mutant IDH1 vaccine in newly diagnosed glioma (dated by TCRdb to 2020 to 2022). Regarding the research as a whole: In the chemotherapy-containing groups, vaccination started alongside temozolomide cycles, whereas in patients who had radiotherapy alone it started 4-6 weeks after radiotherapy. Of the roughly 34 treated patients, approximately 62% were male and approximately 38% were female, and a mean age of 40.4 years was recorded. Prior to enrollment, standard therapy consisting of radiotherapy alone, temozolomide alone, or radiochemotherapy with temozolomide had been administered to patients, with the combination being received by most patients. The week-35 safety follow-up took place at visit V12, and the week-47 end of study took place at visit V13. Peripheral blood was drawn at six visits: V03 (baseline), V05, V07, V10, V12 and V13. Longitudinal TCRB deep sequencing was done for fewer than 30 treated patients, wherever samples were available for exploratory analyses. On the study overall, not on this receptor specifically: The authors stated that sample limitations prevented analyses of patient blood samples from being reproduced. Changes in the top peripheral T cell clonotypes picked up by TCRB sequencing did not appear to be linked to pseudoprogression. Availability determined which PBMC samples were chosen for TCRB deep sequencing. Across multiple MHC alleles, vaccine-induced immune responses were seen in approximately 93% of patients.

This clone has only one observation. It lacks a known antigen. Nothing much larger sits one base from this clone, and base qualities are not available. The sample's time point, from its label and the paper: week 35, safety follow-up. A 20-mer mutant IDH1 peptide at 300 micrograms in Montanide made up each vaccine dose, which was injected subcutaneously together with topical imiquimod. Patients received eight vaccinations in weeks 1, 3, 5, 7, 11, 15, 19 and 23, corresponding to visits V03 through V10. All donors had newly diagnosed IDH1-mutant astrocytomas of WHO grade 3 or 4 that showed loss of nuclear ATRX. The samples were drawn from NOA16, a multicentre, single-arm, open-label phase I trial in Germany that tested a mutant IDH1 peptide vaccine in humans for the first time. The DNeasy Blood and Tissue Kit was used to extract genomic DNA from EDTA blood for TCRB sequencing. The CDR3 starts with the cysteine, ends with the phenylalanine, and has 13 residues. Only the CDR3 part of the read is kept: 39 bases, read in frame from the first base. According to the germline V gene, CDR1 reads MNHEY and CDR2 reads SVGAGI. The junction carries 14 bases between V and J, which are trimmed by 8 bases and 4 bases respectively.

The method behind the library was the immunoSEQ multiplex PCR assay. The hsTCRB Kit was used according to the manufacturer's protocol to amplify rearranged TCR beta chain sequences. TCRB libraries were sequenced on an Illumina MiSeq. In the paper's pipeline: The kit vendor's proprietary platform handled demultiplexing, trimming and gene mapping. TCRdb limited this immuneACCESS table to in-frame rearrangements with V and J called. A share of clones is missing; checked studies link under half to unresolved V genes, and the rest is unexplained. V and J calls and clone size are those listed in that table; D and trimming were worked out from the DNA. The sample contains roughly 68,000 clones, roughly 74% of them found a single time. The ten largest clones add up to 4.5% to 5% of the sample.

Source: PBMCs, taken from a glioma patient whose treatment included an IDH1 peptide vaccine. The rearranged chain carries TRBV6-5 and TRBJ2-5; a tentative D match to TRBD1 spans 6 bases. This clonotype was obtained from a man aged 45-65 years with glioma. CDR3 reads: CASSGGGRETQYF. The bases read TGTGCCAGCTCTGGGGGCGGCCGAGAGACCCAGTACTTC.